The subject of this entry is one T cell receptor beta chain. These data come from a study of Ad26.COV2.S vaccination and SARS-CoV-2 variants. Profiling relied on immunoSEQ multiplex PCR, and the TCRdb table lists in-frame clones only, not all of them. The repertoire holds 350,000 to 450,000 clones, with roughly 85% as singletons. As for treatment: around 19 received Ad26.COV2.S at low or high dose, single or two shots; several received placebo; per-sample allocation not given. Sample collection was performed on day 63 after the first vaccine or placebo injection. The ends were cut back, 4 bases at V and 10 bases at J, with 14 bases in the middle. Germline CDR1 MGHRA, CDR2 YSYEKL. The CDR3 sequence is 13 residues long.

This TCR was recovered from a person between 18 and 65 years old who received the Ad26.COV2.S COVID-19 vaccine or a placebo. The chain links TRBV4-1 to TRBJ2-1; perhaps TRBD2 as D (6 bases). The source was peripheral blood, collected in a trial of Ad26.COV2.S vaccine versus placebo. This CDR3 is CASSPRVEGEQFF. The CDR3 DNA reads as TGCGCCAGCAGCCCCCGAGTGGAGGGAGAGCAGTTCTTC.